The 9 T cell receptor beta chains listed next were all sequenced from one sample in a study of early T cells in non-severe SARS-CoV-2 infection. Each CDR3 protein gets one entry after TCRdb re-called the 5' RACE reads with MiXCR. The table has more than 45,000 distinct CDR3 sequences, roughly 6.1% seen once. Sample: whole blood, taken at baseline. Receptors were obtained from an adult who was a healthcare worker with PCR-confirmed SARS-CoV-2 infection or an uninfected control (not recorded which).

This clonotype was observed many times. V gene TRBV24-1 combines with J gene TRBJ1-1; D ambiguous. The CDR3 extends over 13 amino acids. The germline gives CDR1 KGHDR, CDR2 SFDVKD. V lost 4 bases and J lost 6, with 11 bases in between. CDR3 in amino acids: CATSETFGAEAFF. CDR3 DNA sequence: TGTGCCACCAGTGAAACGTTTGGGGCTGAAGCTTTCTTT.

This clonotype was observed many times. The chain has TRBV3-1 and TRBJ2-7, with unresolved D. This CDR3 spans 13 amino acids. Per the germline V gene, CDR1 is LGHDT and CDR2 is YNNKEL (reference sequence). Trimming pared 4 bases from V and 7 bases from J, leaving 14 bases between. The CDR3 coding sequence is TGTGCCAGCAGCCCCGGTGAGAAGGGTGAGCAGTACTTC. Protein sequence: CASSPGEKGEQYF.

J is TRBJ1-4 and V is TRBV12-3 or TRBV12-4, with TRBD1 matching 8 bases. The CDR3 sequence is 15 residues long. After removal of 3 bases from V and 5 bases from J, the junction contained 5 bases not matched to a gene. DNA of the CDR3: TGTGCCAGCAGTTTGGGGGACAGGATAAATGAAAAACTGTTTTTT. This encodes CASSLGDRINEKLFF.

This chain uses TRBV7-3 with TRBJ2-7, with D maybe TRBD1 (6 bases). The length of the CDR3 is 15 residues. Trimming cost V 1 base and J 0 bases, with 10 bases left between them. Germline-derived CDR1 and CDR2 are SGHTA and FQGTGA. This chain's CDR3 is CASSLNAGASYEQYF. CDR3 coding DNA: TGTGCCAGCAGCTTAAACGCAGGGGCCTCCTACGAGCAGTACTTC.

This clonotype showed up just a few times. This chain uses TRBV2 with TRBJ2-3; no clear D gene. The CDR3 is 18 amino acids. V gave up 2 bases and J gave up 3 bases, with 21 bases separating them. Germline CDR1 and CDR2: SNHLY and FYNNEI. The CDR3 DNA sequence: TGTGCCAGCAGTGAAACGTCCCTTTTCCCAATAGAGACAGATACGCAGTATTTT. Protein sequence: CASSETSLFPIETDTQYF.

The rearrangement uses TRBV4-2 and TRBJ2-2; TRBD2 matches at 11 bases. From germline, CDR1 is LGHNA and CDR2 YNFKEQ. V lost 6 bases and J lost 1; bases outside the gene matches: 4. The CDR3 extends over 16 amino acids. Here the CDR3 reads CASRSGTSGNTGELFF. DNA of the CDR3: TGTGCCAGCAGGTCCGGGACTAGCGGGAACACCGGGGAGCTGTTTTTT.

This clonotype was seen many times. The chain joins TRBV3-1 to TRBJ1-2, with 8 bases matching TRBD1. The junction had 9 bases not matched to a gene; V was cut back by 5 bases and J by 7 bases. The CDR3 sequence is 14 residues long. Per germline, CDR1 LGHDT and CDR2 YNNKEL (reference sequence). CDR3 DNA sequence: TGTGCCAGCAGCAAGACAGGGGTTCTGGGTGGCTACACCTTC. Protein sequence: CASSKTGVLGGYTF.

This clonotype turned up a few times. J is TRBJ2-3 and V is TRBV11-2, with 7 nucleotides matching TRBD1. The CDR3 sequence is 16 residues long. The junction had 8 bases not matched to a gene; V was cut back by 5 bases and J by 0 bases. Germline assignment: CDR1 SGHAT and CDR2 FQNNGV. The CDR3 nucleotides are TGTGCCAGCAGCATTGGACAGGTCACTAGCACAGATACGCAGTATTTT. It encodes CASSIGQVTSTDTQYF.

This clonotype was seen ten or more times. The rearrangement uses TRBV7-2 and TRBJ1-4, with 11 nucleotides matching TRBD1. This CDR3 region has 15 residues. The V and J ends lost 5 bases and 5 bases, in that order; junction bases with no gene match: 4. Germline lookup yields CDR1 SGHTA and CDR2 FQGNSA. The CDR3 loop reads CASSLRTGGNEKLFF. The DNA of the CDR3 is TGTGCCAGCAGCCTACGGACAGGGGGCAATGAAAAACTGTTTTTT.